Below are 8 T cell receptor beta chains sequenced from a single sample in a study of blood T cell repertoires in COVID-19. Clones were read by immunoSEQ multiplex PCR, and TCRdb kept only the in-frame ones, dropping some. The sample contains around 400,000 clones, around 87% of which appear only once. Material for sequencing was peripheral blood. These receptors came from a woman in her sixties or seventies with COVID-19, enrolled during active disease.

The chain links TRBV7-2 to TRBJ2-5; the match to TRBD2 covers 7 bases. CDR3 length equals 14 residues. V was clipped by 4 bases and J by 10 bases; unmatched bases: 12. The germline gives CDR1 SGHTA, CDR2 FQGNSA. The CDR3 bases are TGTGCCAGCAGCTACTCGGGGGGAAGAGAGGACCAGTACTTC. Amino acid sequence: CASSYSGGREDQYF. The entire variable domain, with the rest obtained from reference TRBV7-2 and TRBJ2-5, is as follows: GAGVSQSPSNKVTEKGKDVELRCDPISGHTALYWYRQSLGQGLEFLIYFQGNSAPDKSGLPSDRFSAERTGGSVSTLTIQRTQQEDSAVYLCASSYSGGREDQYFGPGTRLLVL.

CDR3 residues: CASSQGGVQGYTF. CDR3 sequence (DNA): TGTGCCAGCAGTCAGGGGGGAGTACAGGGCTACACCTTC. The chain links TRBV28 to TRBJ1-2; 7 nucleotides align to TRBD1. The junction had 8 bases not matched to a gene; V was cut back by 5 bases and J by 8 bases. CDR3 length equals 13 residues. Germline V gene lookup returns CDR1 MDHEN and CDR2 SYDVKM.

The chain uses TRBV5-3 and TRBJ1-4; 9 nucleotides agree with TRBD1. TRBV5-3 is noted as an ORF with a role that remains uncertain. The CDR3 runs 20 residues. J lost 3 bases, V lost 0 bases, and 15 bases had no gene match. Here the CDR3 DNA reads TGTGCCAGAAGCTTGGCACTCGACAGGGGGTTCTTCAGGTCTAATGAAAAACTGTTTTTT. Translated, it gives CARSLALDRGFFRSNEKLFF.

The V gene is TRBV5-1, the J gene TRBJ2-7; 10 nucleotides line up with TRBD1. V lost 3 bases, J lost 6 bases, and 3 bases stayed unmatched. Germline V gives CDR1 SGHRS, CDR2 YFSETQ. The CDR3 totals 13 residues. CDR3 sequence (DNA): TGCGCCAGCAGCTCGGGACAGGGGCTCGAGCAGTACTTC. It yields the protein CASSSGQGLEQYF.

CDR3 in DNA: TGTGCCAGTAGTATAATGGGGGGGAACACTGAAGCTTTCTTT. It translates to CASSIMGGNTEAFF. The chain carries TRBV19 and TRBJ1-1; weak D call: TRBD1 (5 bases). The CDR3 is made up of 14 amino acids. Germline CDR1 reads LNHDA; CDR2 reads SQIVND (reference sequence). The V and J ends lost 2 bases and 1 base respectively, with 8 bases between them.

The chain recombines TRBV5-1 with TRBJ1-1; 9 positions agree with TRBD1. The V gene's germline CDR1 is SGHRS and CDR2 YFSETQ. Unmatched junction bases numbered 4, after V lost 3 bases and J lost 1 base. The CDR3 is 15 amino acids. The CDR3 DNA follows: TGCGCCAGCAGCTCTCCGGGACAGGGGAACACTGAAGCTTTCTTT. It codes for CASSSPGQGNTEAFF.

This chain uses TRBV5-5 with TRBJ2-1; the match to TRBD1 covers 7 bases. This CDR3 has 13 amino acids. CDR1 and CDR2 from the germline V gene are SGHKS and YYEKEE (reference sequence). Trimming removed 4 bases from V and 9 bases from J; junction bases left unmatched: 7. The CDR3 sequence is CASSPLTGIEQFF. In DNA, the CDR3 is TGTGCCAGCAGCCCACTGACAGGGATTGAGCAGTTCTTC. The variable domain in full, with the rest retrieved from reference TRBV5-5 and TRBJ2-1, is DAGVTQSPTHLIKTRGQQVTLRCSPISGHKSVSWYQQVLGQGPQFIFQYYEKEERGRGNFPDRFSARQFPNYSSELNVNALLLGDSALYLCASSPLTGIEQFFGPGTRLTVL.

The rearrangement links TRBV7-2 to TRBJ2-3; 10 bases line up with TRBD2. This CDR3 comprises 18 residues. Germline CDR1 is SGHTA and CDR2 is FQGNSA. V was pared by 4 bases and J by 1 base, with 11 bases of the junction left unmatched. The CDR3 DNA reads TGTGCCAGCAGCTCATCACGGTGGCTAGCGGGGGGCACAGATACGCAGTATTTT. Amino acids: CASSSSRWLAGGTDTQYF. The whole variable domain, filled in from reference TRBV7-2 and TRBJ2-3, reads GAGVSQSPSNKVTEKGKDVELRCDPISGHTALYWYRQSLGQGLEFLIYFQGNSAPDKSGLPSDRFSAERTGGSVSTLTIQRTQQEDSAVYLCASSSSRWLAGGTDTQYFGPGTRLTVL.